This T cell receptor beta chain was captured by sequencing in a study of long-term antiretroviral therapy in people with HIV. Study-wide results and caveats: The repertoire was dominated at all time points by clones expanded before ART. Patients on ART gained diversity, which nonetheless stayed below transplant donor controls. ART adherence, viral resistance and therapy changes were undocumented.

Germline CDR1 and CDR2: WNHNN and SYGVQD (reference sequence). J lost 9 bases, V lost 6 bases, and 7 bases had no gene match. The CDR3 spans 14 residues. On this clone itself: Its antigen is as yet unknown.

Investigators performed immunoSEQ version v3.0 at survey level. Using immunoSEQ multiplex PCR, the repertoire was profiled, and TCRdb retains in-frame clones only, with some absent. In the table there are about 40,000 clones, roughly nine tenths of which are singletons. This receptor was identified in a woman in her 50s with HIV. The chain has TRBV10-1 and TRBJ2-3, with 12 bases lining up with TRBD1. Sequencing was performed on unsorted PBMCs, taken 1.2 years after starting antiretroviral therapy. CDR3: CASRPGTGGETQYF. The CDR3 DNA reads TGCGCCAGCAGACCCGGGACAGGGGGCGAGACGCAGTATTTT.